The clone carrying this TCR beta chain came up a few times. Its antigen is still unknown. This sample stems from a study of T cell repertoires in cytomegalovirus infection. Looking at the study overall: Both CMV infection and a matching HLA type were indicated by public TCR beta signatures. General study findings and limits: Predominance within the ex vivo response was attributable to HLA-C-restricted CMV-specific TCR beta clonotypes. Identification of carriers of CMV plus the relevant HLA was achieved through cumulative public TCR beta family frequency.

This CDR3 is 15 amino acids long. V shed 9 bases and J shed 0 bases, with 18 bases lying between them. Germline assignment: CDR1 MDHEN and CDR2 SYDVKM. TCRdb passed the reads through MiXCR, listing each CDR3 protein once. The data contain 180,000 or so distinct CDR3 sequences, about 18% of them singletons. Sequencing was done on a sample of CD8+ T cells from PBMCs. This TCR was sampled from a human donor in good health (CMV status not recorded). Some clones in this sample may be carry-over from other donors' samples. The chain joins TRBV28 to TRBJ2-7, with a weak D call TRBD1 (5 bases). The CDR3 nucleotides are TGTGCCAGTCTATCAGGGTCCCTGAGCTCCTACGAGCAGTACTTC. Translation gives CASLSGSLSSYEQYF.